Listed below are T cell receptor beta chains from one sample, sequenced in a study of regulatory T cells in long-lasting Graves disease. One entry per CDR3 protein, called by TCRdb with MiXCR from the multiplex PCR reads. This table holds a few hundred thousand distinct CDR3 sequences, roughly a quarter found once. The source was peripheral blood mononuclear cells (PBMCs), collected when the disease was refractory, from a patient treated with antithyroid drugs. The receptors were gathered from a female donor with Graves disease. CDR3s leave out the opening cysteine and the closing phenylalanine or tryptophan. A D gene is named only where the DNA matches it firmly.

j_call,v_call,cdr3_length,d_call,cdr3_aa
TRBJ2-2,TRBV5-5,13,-,ASSLTAHDTGELF
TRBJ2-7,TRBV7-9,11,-,ASSLSIRDEQY
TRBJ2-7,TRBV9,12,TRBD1,ASSVGRGPGEQY
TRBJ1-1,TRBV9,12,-,ASSTHPQGPEAF
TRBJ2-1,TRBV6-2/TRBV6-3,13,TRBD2,ASSPIRREYNEQF
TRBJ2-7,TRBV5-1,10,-,AEGGQSYEQY
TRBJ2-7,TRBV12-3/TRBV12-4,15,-,ASSLKAGTLRSYEQY
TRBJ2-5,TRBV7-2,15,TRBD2,ASSTHLLAGDLETQY
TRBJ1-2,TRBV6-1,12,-,ASSRQGTDYGYT
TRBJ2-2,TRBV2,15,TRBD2,ASSVTSGPSNTGELF
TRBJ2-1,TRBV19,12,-,ASRYPGSYNEQF
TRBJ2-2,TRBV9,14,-,ASSVGGGKPTGELF
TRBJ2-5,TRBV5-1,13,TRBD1,ASSLTGTGQETQY
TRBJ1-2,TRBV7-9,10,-,ASSGENYGYT
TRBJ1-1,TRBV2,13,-,ASRGDGGVNTEAF
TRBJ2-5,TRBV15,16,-,ATSRAHLWQSPQETQY
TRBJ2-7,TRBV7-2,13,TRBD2,ASSLRAGGFYEQY
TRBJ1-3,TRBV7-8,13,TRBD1,ASSLGQAEGNTIY
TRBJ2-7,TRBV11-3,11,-,ASSFAGADEQY
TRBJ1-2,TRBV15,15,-,ATSRDLATEKNYGYT
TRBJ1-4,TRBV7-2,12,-,ASSLNGMNEKLF
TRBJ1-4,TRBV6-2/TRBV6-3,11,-,ASSIRRSEKLF
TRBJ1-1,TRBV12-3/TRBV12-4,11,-,ASCEGSGTEAF
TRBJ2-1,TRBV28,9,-,ASRKGNEQF
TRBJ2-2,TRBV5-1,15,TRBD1,ASSLSTGFEWTGELF
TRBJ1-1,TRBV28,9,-,ASSLSTEAF
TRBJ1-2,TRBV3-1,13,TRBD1,ASSLGQGAYYGYT
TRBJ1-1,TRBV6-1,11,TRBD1,ASRQGENTEAF
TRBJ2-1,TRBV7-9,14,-,ASSRDSSNRYNEQF
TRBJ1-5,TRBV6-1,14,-,ASSAPAGKTDQPQH
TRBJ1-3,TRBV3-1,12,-,ASSPAYSGNTIY
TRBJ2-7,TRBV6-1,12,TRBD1,ASSGGTGGNEQY
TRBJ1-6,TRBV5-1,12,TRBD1,ASSDGQGVAPLH
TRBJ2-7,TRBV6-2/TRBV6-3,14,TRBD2,ASSYSMGRESYEQY
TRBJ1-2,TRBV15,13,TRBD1,ATSRGTGGGYGYT
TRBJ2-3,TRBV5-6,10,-,ASSFPLDTQY
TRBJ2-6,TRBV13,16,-,ASSHFGGRGSGANVLT
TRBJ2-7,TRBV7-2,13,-,ASSLYRPNSYEQY
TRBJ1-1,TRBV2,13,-,ASSESQGRSAEAF
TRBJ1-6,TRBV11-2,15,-,ASSPATGSSYNSPLH
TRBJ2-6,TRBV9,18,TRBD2,ASRDTDGTSGRSGANVLT
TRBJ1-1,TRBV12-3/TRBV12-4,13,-,ASTSVGLLNTEAF